The entry that follows covers one T cell receptor beta chain sequence. Antigen specificity is unknown. When ophthalmopathy did not progress within 18 months, Graves' hyperthyroidism was considered stable. Exclusion of patients followed from uncontrolled infection, other autoimmune disease, pregnancy or lactation. The data are from a study of T cells in Graves' hyperthyroidism and ophthalmopathy. Overall study context: Peripheral blood was drawn at first diagnosis, prior to all treatment. Study observations and caveats: Most clonotypes expanded in thyroid above 0.001 were likewise present in blood.

From RNA transcripts, TCR beta CDR3 regions were amplified. HTBI primers were used for first-round RT-PCR of the TCR CDR3. MiXCR, applied by TCRdb to the multiplex PCR reads, yields one record per CDR3 protein. The table lists around 600,000 distinct CDR3 sequences, more than 15% of them singletons, with around 7.3% in the top ten. The germline CDR1 and CDR2 sequences are MNHEY and SVGEGT. Deletions cut 6 bases from V and 7 bases from J, with 27 bases between. The CDR3 is 18 amino acids. The TCR was taken from a woman aged 25 to 45 with Graves' hyperthyroidism. The sample was blood. This chain uses TRBV6-2 or TRBV6-3 with TRBJ2-2, with D tentatively TRBD2 (6 bases). The CDR3 reads CASSLSRGRGKVGGELFF. For the CDR3, the DNA is TGTGCCAGCAGCCTCTCGCGGGGAAGAGGGAAGGTCGGCGGGGAGCTGTTTTTT.